This is a list of T cell receptor beta chains from one sample in a study of cytotoxic CD8 clonotypes in ibrutinib-treated CLL. Method: immunoSEQ multiplex PCR; TCRdb's copy keeps in-frame clones and lacks some. Counted here are over 65,000 clones, roughly 72% occurring once; the ten biggest clones make up around 5.8%. The specimen was PBMCs, collected after 12 months of ibrutinib treatment. Every receptor here comes from a human donor with chronic lymphocytic leukemia. The CDR3 runs from the conserved cysteine through the conserved F or W. The order of the fields is clone size, CDR3 length, J gene, V gene, D gene, CDR3 protein, CDR3 DNA. D genes are given only for firm matches. Rows may omit the clone size; those that give it use once, few, many or a size class.

>-|14|TRBJ2-7|TRBV2|-
CASSEQGVGNEQYF
TGTGCCAGCAGTGAACAGGGAGTTGGAAACGAGCAGTACTTC
>few|15|TRBJ2-4|TRBV2|TRBD2
CASTSGGLAKNIQYF
TGTGCCAGCACTAGCGGGGGACTAGCCAAAAACATTCAGTACTTC
>-|16|TRBJ1-2|TRBV7-9|TRBD1
CASSFQGASSYYGYTF
TGTGCCAGCAGCTTTCAGGGGGCATCCTCCTATTATGGCTACACCTTC
>few|14|TRBJ1-2|TRBV11-2|TRBD1
CASSLVRGSYGYTF
TGTGCCAGCAGCTTGGTCAGGGGGTCCTATGGCTACACCTTC
>-|13|TRBJ2-5|TRBV2|-
CASSLDNQETQYF
TGTGCCAGCAGTCTTGACAACCAAGAGACCCAGTACTTC
>-|18|TRBJ1-4|TRBV30|-
CAWSVGPDRKWGREKLFF
TGTGCCTGGAGTGTAGGTCCTGACAGAAAGTGGGGTAGGGAAAAACTGTTTTTT
>-|15|TRBJ1-2|TRBV7-2|-
CASSLDRWENYGYTF
TGTGCCAGCAGCTTAGATCGCTGGGAAAACTATGGCTACACCTTC
>few|11|TRBJ1-1|TRBV7-9|-
CASSENTEAFF
TGTGCCAGCAGCGAGAACACTGAAGCTTTCTTT
>-|16|TRBJ2-2|TRBV5-1|TRBD2
CASSLGLAGNTGELFF
TGCGCCAGCAGCTTGGGACTAGCGGGAAACACCGGGGAGCTGTTTTTT
>-|14|TRBJ2-7|TRBV30|TRBD1
CAWSVGTGAGEQYF
TGTGCCTGGAGTGTCGGGACAGGGGCAGGCGAGCAGTACTTC
>-|14|TRBJ2-7|TRBV6-5|-
CASSLGGLSYEQYF
TGTGCCAGCAGTTTAGGGGGACTCTCCTACGAGCAGTACTTC
>-|14|TRBJ2-3|TRBV7-2|-
CASSTPVATDTQYF
TGTGCCAGCAGCACCCCTGTGGCCACAGATACGCAGTATTTT
>few|14|TRBJ1-1|TRBV7-9|-
CASSSAGTSAEAFF
TGTGCCAGCAGCTCGGCCGGGACTTCGGCTGAAGCTTTCTTT
>-|14|TRBJ1-5|TRBV30|TRBD1
CAWSVGTDNQPQHF
TGTGCCTGGAGTGTAGGGACAGACAATCAGCCCCAGCATTTT
>-|15|TRBJ2-7|TRBV7-8|TRBD1
CASSLAGTGVHEQYF
TGTGCCAGCAGCCTAGCCGGGACAGGGGTCCACGAGCAGTACTTC
>-|12|TRBJ1-6|TRBV30|-
CAWTGGSAPLHF
TGTGCCTGGACAGGAGGTTCCGCACCCCTCCACTTT
>-|15|TRBJ1-1|TRBV6-5|-
CASSYSAQGSTEAFF
TGTGCCAGCAGTTACTCGGCCCAGGGGTCCACTGAAGCTTTCTTT
>-|16|TRBJ1-6|TRBV7-2|TRBD1
CASSPPGQGSNSPLHF
TGTGCCAGCAGCCCGCCGGGACAGGGTAGCAATTCACCCCTCCACTTT
>-|12|TRBJ1-1|TRBV6-5|-
CASSHGGRGAFF
TGTGCCAGCAGTCACGGGGGCAGGGGAGCTTTCTTT
>few|12|TRBJ1-5|TRBV5-8|-
CASSPSNQPQHF
TGTGCCAGCAGCCCTAGCAATCAGCCCCAGCATTTT
>-|11|TRBJ2-5|TRBV19|-
CASKLQETQYF
TGTGCCAGTAAACTTCAAGAGACCCAGTACTTC
>few|14|TRBJ1-1|TRBV5-5|-
CASSLEEGRLEAFF
TGTGCCAGCAGCTTGGAGGAGGGGAGGCTTGAAGCTTTCTTT
>-|16|TRBJ2-2|TRBV5-1|-
CASGKRGHANTGELFF
TGCGCCAGCGGCAAGAGAGGACACGCGAACACCGGGGAGCTGTTTTTT
>-|17|TRBJ1-2|TRBV11-2|TRBD1
CASSLSGSTTGGYGYTF
TGTGCCAGCAGCTTATCTGGAAGTACCACAGGGGGCTATGGCTACACCTTC
>once|19|TRBJ2-3|TRBV7-2|TRBD2
CASSLPGLAGGPSTDTQYF
TGTGCCAGCAGCTTACCTGGACTAGCGGGGGGCCCCAGCACAGATACGCAGTATTTT
>-|15|TRBJ2-7|TRBV19|TRBD1
CASRIRDRGLYEQYF
TGTGCCAGTAGGATCCGGGACAGGGGGCTATACGAGCAGTACTTC
>once|14|TRBJ2-7|TRBV27|TRBD1
CASSSYRDSYEQYF
TGTGCCAGCAGTTCCTACCGGGACAGCTACGAGCAGTACTTC
>few|15|TRBJ2-7|TRBV5-1|TRBD2
CASSPTSGGADEQYF
TGCGCCAGCAGCCCTACTAGCGGGGGGGCCGACGAGCAGTACTTC
>-|18|TRBJ2-3|TRBV5-1|-
CASSLGNGGWQHTDTQYF
TGCGCCAGCAGCCTCGGTAATGGAGGTTGGCAACACACAGATACGCAGTATTTT
>-|16|TRBJ1-1|TRBV5-1|-
CASTQGLWGARGEAFF
TGCGCCAGCACCCAGGGTTTGTGGGGGGCGAGGGGTGAAGCTTTCTTT
>-|16|TRBJ2-5|TRBV19|TRBD1
CASSIGAGQGEETQYF
TGTGCCAGTAGTATAGGGGCGGGACAGGGGGAGGAGACCCAGTACTTC
>-|14|TRBJ2-7|TRBV7-2|-
CASSLAAGPREQYF
TGTGCCAGCAGCTTAGCGGCAGGGCCACGGGAGCAGTACTTC
>-|14|TRBJ1-2|TRBV5-4|-
CASSSGPTGYGYTF
TGTGCCAGCAGCTCGGGCCCGACAGGCTATGGCTACACCTTC
>few|14|TRBJ2-7|TRBV27|TRBD1
CASSLIGTGYEQYF
TGTGCCAGCAGTTTGATTGGGACAGGGTACGAGCAGTACTTC
>-|15|TRBJ2-5|TRBV10-1|TRBD1
CASSDRQGGGETQYF
TGCGCCAGCAGTGACCGACAGGGCGGAGGCGAGACCCAGTACTTC
>-|15|TRBJ1-6|TRBV6-5|-
CASSYDGAYNSPLHF
TGTGCCAGCAGTTACGACGGAGCGTATAATTCGCCCCTCCACTTT
>-|14|TRBJ1-1|TRBV10-2|-
CASRPGPSNTEAFF
TGCGCCAGCAGGCCGGGACCCTCGAACACTGAAGCTTTCTTT
>once|16|TRBJ1-3|TRBV7-3|-
CASSLGPAGPGNTIYF
TGTGCCAGCAGCTTAGGGCCGGCAGGCCCTGGAAACACCATATATTTT
>-|18|TRBJ2-4|TRBV9|TRBD1
CASSPRDSILGAKNIQYF
TGTGCCAGCAGCCCCCGGGACAGCATCTTAGGAGCCAAAAACATTCAGTACTTC
>-|14|TRBJ2-3|TRBV7-9|-
CASSLGTGHDTQYF
TGTGCCAGCAGCTTAGGCACAGGGCACGATACGCAGTATTTT
>-|16|TRBJ1-6|TRBV2|TRBD1
CASRARTGAINSPLHF
TGTGCCAGCAGGGCCCGGACAGGGGCCATTAATTCACCCCTCCACTTT
>-|15|TRBJ2-1|TRBV4-3|-
CASSLRGGKGDEQFF
TGCGCCAGCAGCCTCAGGGGAGGCAAGGGCGATGAGCAGTTCTTC
>-|14|TRBJ2-7|TRBV6-5|-
CASSPARSRYEQYF
TGTGCCAGCAGCCCGGCCAGGTCCCGCTACGAGCAGTACTTC